The 27 T cell receptor beta chains presented below share a single source sample, sequenced in a study of T-cell reconstitution after alpha-beta-depleted transplantation in children. Library preparation (for TCRbeta) was performed with unique molecular identifiers. TCRdb reprocessed the PCR reads with MiXCR, giving one entry per CDR3 protein. The top ten hold less than 30% of the sample, which has roughly 420,000 distinct CDR3 sequences, about 17% seen once. Sample: PBMCs, mostly from graft donor cells, taken 360 days after TCRalphabeta/CD19-depleted stem cell transplant. These receptors were taken from a boy under two years old who had a stem cell transplant for Wiskott-Aldrich syndrome, so the T cells may come from the graft donor.

This clonotype was picked up a small number of times. This chain uses TRBV18 with TRBJ2-3; possibly TRBD2 for D (5 bases). Between the trimmed V and J ends, which lost 2 bases and 2 bases, there was a span of 11 bases. The CDR3 is 15 amino acids. Germline V gene sequence: CDR1 KGHSH, CDR2 LQKENI. The CDR3 nucleotides are TGTGCCAGCTCACCAAACCCGGGGTACACAGATACGCAGTATTTT. Translating it yields CASSPNPGYTDTQYF.

The chain employs TRBV25-1 and TRBJ2-7; D uncertain. Between the trimmed V and J ends, which lost 4 bases and 5 bases, there was a span of 6 bases. CDR3 size: 11 residues. From germline, CDR1 is MGHDK and CDR2 SYGVNS. This CDR3 is CASSVLDEQYF. The CDR3 DNA reads as TGTGCCAGCAGTGTCCTGGACGAGCAGTACTTC.

This clonotype was seen a few times. The chain combines TRBV7-9 with TRBJ2-7; 7 bases match TRBD1. After removal of 3 bases from V and 2 bases from J, the junction contained 4 bases not matched to a gene. The CDR3 consists of 14 residues. Germline-derived CDR1 and CDR2 are SEHNR and FQNEAQ (reference sequence). CDR3 nucleotides: TGTGCCAGCAGCTTGACAGGGCTTACCTACGAGCAGTACTTC. It specifies CASSLTGLTYEQYF.

The chain has TRBV12-3 or TRBV12-4 and TRBJ2-7; TRBD1 matches 8 bases. Trimming at V came to 2 bases and at J to 12 bases, leaving 6 bases not matched to a gene. The CDR3 is 12 amino acids. This CDR3 is CASSLRTGQSYF. The CDR3, as DNA: TGTGCCAGCAGTTTACGGACAGGGCAGTCGTACTTC.

Only a few counts were recorded for this clonotype. The chain has TRBV6-5 and TRBJ2-7; 9 nucleotides align to TRBD2. Trimming at V came to 2 bases and at J to 3 bases, leaving 5 bases not matched to a gene. Germline assignment: CDR1 MNHEY and CDR2 SVGAGI. This CDR3 region has 15 residues. CDR3 sequence (DNA): TGTGCCAGCAGTTACCTGGCTAGCGGGAACTACGAGCAGTACTTC. This encodes CASSYLASGNYEQYF.

This clonotype was counted at least ten times. V usage is TRBV5-1 and J usage is TRBJ2-2, with D hard to call. The CDR3 consists of 15 residues. Germline V gene lookup returns CDR1 SGHRS and CDR2 YFSETQ. Deletions cut 0 bases from V and 0 bases from J, with 6 bases between. The CDR3 is CASSLDGPNTGELFF. The CDR3 nucleotides read TGCGCCAGCAGCTTGGACGGTCCGAACACCGGGGAGCTGTTTTTT.

The chain recombines TRBV29-1 with TRBJ2-7; TRBD2 matches 7 bases. The CDR3 has 13 amino acids. The junction had 4 bases not matched to a gene; V was cut back by 3 bases and J by 2 bases. In germline, CDR1 is SQVTM, CDR2 ANQGSEA. The CDR3 nucleotides read TGCAGCGTTGAGGCAGCGGGGACCTACGAGCAGTACTTC. Its protein is CSVEAAGTYEQYF.

This clonotype occurred a few times. This chain joins TRBV6-2 or TRBV6-3 and TRBJ2-7; TRBD2 aligns across 7 bases. CDR3 size: 15 residues. V shed 7 bases, J shed 2 bases, and the junction held 11 bases outside the gene matches. CDR1 and CDR2 from the germline V gene are MNHEY and SVGEGT. CDR3 region: CASTSWREGTYEQYF. The CDR3 nucleotides are TGTGCCAGCACCTCCTGGAGGGAGGGTACCTACGAGCAGTACTTC.

J is TRBJ1-2 and V is TRBV10-2, with 8 bases aligning to TRBD1. The trim removed 0 bases at V and 8 bases at J, leaving 8 bases unmatched. Germline V CDR1 and CDR2: WSHSY, SAAADI. This CDR3 is 15 amino acids long. The CDR3 protein is CASSESLLTGGGYTF. The CDR3, as DNA: TGCGCCAGCAGTGAGTCGCTCCTTACAGGGGGAGGCTACACCTTC.

This clonotype has just a few counts. The genes are TRBV6-2 or TRBV6-3 and TRBJ2-1, with 7 bases fitting TRBD2. This CDR3 spans 15 amino acids. Germline-derived CDR1 and CDR2 are MNHEY and SVGEGT. Germline trimming cut 4 bases from V and 6 bases from J; bases unmatched to any gene: 9. This chain's CDR3 is CASSWPRGRVNEQFF. The CDR3 DNA sequence: TGTGCCAGCAGTTGGCCTCGCGGGAGAGTCAATGAGCAGTTCTTC.

The chain has TRBV7-7 and TRBJ2-2; 11 bases map to TRBD2. V was clipped by 3 bases and J by 4 bases; unmatched bases: 7. The CDR3 is made up of 17 amino acids. Per the germline V gene, CDR1 is SSHAT and CDR2 is FNYEAQ (reference sequence). Here the CDR3 DNA reads TGTGCCAGCAGCTTCACTAGCGGGAGTGTTGGCACCGGGGAGCTGTTTTTT. This sequence encodes CASSFTSGSVGTGELFF.

V usage is TRBV19 and J usage is TRBJ2-2; either TRBD1 or TRBD2 may fit D (5 bases each). The V and J ends lost 7 bases and 0 bases respectively, with 27 bases between them. There are 20 residues in the CDR3. Per the germline V gene, CDR1 is LNHDA and CDR2 is SQIVND (reference sequence). The CDR3 DNA is TGTGCCAGTATGGGGACCAAATCCACTAGTAGGGTAGCGAACACCGGGGAGCTGTTTTTT. Residues: CASMGTKSTSRVANTGELFF.

The chain links TRBV12-3 or TRBV12-4 to TRBJ2-1; 10 bases align to TRBD2. The CDR3 totals 20 residues. V dropped 0 bases and J dropped 3; count of bases not matched to a gene: 14. The CDR3 nucleotides are TGTGCCAGCAGTTTAGCGCGACGAGCGGGGGGGCGTTTAGGCTACAATGAGCAGTTCTTC. Its protein is CASSLARRAGGRLGYNEQFF.

The chain is built from TRBV5-1 and TRBJ1-1, with D unresolved. Trimming shortened V by 4 bases and J by 7 bases, and 20 bases separated the two germline ends. Germline CDR1 and CDR2: SGHRS and YFSETQ. The CDR3 has 15 residues. CDR3 amino acids: CASSPGVKVTHEAFF. The CDR3 nucleotides read TGCGCCAGCAGCCCTGGGGTCAAGGTCACCCATGAAGCTTTCTTT.

There are a few counts of this clonotype. This rearrangement joins TRBV12-3 or TRBV12-4 to TRBJ2-5; D unresolved. This CDR3 has 12 residues. The V end lost 5 bases, the J end lost 4 bases, and 8 bases lay between the germline ends. CDR3 residues: CASSHSRETQYF. The CDR3 region has the DNA TGTGCCAGCAGTCACAGCAGAGAGACCCAGTACTTC.

The chain is built from TRBV18 and TRBJ2-5; 12 bases map to TRBD2. This CDR3 spans 17 amino acids. V lost 4 bases and J lost 5; bases outside the gene matches: 11. CDR1 is KGHSH and CDR2 is LQKENI in the germline V gene. CDR3 coding DNA: TGTGCCAGCTCACGGACTAGCGGGGACCTTCGGTGGGAGACCCAGTACTTC. As protein: CASSRTSGDLRWETQYF.

V gene TRBV20-1 combines with J gene TRBJ2-3; 7 bases align to TRBD1. Germline CDR1 and CDR2: DFQATT and SNEGSKA (reference sequence). CDR3 length: 11 residues. The junction had 2 bases not matched to a gene; V was cut back by 5 bases and J by 6 bases. CDR3 sequence reads: CSAPRGDTQYF. CDR3 bases: TGCAGTGCTCCCAGGGGGGATACGCAGTATTTT.

This clonotype was observed a few times. V is TRBV12-3 or TRBV12-4 and J is TRBJ2-7; perhaps TRBD1 as D (6 bases). The length of the CDR3 is 12 residues. V was shortened by 11 bases and J by 4 bases, with 15 bases between the two germline ends. The CDR3 reads CAGTGKSYEQYF. CDR3 in DNA: TGTGCCGGCACAGGGAAGAGTTACGAGCAGTACTTC.

This clonotype has a count of ten or more. The chain combines TRBV10-3 with TRBJ2-3; possibly TRBD2 for D (6 bases). The CDR3 length is 15 residues. The germline V gene encodes CDR1 ENHRY and CDR2 SYGVKD. V gave up 4 bases and J gave up 0 bases, with 11 bases separating them. The CDR3 is CAISVSGASTDTQYF. The DNA of the CDR3 is TGTGCCATCAGTGTTAGCGGTGCTAGCACAGATACGCAGTATTTT.

This clonotype was found a few times. This rearrangement joins TRBV7-6 to TRBJ2-5; TRBD2 aligns across 10 bases. The trim removed 2 bases at V and 2 bases at J, leaving 8 bases unmatched. Germline CDR1 SGHVS, CDR2 FNYEAQ. The length of the CDR3 is 17 residues. CDR3 protein: CASSLSSSGRLQETQYF. The CDR3 nucleotides are TGTGCCAGCAGCTTAAGTTCTAGCGGGAGACTTCAAGAGACCCAGTACTTC.

This chain uses TRBV20-1 with TRBJ2-7, with TRBD2 matching over 7 bases. Germline lookup yields CDR1 DFQATT and CDR2 SNEGSKA (reference sequence). V dropped 1 base and J dropped 2; count of bases not matched to a gene: 5. The CDR3 has 14 residues. The DNA for the CDR3 is TGCAGTGCTAGAGCACTAGCGCGTCCCTACGAGCAGTACTTC. This translates into CSARALARPYEQYF.

The V call is TRBV20-1, the J call TRBJ2-3, with D perhaps TRBD2 (6 bases). The CDR3 spans 12 residues. Between the trimmed V and J ends, which lost 0 bases and 7 bases, there was a span of 8 bases. Looked up from germline, CDR1 is DFQATT and CDR2 is SNEGSKA (reference sequence). The CDR3 spells CSARETSYTQYF. The DNA for the CDR3 is TGCAGTGCTAGAGAAACTAGCTATACGCAGTATTTT.

This sequence joins TRBV20-1 and TRBJ1-1; 7 bases agree with TRBD1. This CDR3 is built from 13 residues. Germline V gene sequence: CDR1 DFQATT, CDR2 SNEGSKA (reference sequence). V gave up 3 bases and J gave up 4 bases; unmatched junction bases: 5. This CDR3 is CSASYRGPTEAFF. CDR3 bases: TGCAGTGCTAGTTACAGGGGTCCCACTGAAGCTTTCTTT.

The sample holds a few counts of this clonotype. The chain joins TRBV10-3 to TRBJ2-1; 10 bases are shared with TRBD2. This CDR3 has 12 residues. The V segment lost 5 bases and the J segment 9 bases; nucleotides outside the gene matches: 1. In germline, CDR1 is ENHRY, CDR2 SYGVKD. CDR3 in DNA: TGTGCCATCAGTTGGACTAGCGGTGAGCAGTTCTTC. This sequence encodes CAISWTSGEQFF.

This clonotype has ten or more counts. The V call is TRBV29-1, the J call TRBJ2-7; 9 bases agree with TRBD1. Germline-derived CDR1 and CDR2 are SQVTM and ANQGSEA. This CDR3 is built from 14 residues. V lost 2 bases, J lost 3 bases, and 5 bases stayed unmatched. CDR3 in DNA: TGCAGCGTTGAAACAGGGGGCGTAAGCTACGAGCAGTACTTC. This gives the protein CSVETGGVSYEQYF.

This clonotype was observed a handful of times. The J gene is TRBJ2-7, the V gene TRBV6-5, with unresolved D. The CDR3 has 13 residues. With 0 bases removed from V and 3 bases from J, the gap between germline ends came to 6 bases. Germline loops: CDR1 MNHEY, CDR2 SVGAGI. The CDR3 DNA follows: TGTGCCAGCAGTTACTCGAAGGTCTACGAGCAGTACTTC. Translating it yields CASSYSKVYEQYF.

The chain has TRBV12-3 or TRBV12-4 and TRBJ2-1; D is tentatively TRBD1 or TRBD2 (5 bases each). V shed 7 bases and J shed 5 bases, with 12 bases lying between them. The CDR3 contains 13 residues. Here the CDR3 reads CASNQWGNNEQFF. In nucleotides, the CDR3 is TGTGCCAGCAATCAGTGGGGGAACAATGAGCAGTTCTTC.